This TCR beta chain was sequenced during a study of cytomegalovirus exposure and HLA in healthy donors. The PCR contained 60 Vbeta and 13 Jbeta primers. Using immunoSEQ multiplex PCR, the repertoire was profiled, and TCRdb retains in-frame clones only, with some absent. This sample has 70,000 to 85,000 clones; more than 50% occur once, and the top ten carry under 4.5%. Study results and caveats: About 87% or about 30% of the time was how often most TCR beta V segments were productive, according to an earlier analysis. A cluster of highly shared sequence variants was likely a sequencing artifact. Researchers reportedly found TCR beta sequences accurately predicted most subjects' HLA-A and HLA-B alleles.

Remarks on this clone: What it binds is unknown.

The sequence was obtained from a male donor in good health and CMV-seropositive. Material for sequencing was PBMCs.

DNA of the CDR3: TGTGCCAGCTCACCCGGGACTAGCGGGGCAGGGCAGTTCTTC. Translated: CASSPGTSGAGQFF. The chain has TRBV18 and TRBJ2-1, with TRBD2 matching 13 bases. The V and J ends lost 3 bases and 12 bases, in that order; junction bases with no gene match: 5. This CDR3 region has 14 residues. In germline, CDR1 is KGHSH, CDR2 LQKENI.